A single sample is the source of the 29 T cell receptor beta chains below, sequenced in a study of blood T cell repertoires in COVID-19. The table came from immunoSEQ multiplex PCR; TCRdb's copy has only in-frame clones and leaves some out. The data hold a few hundred thousand clones, with more than 75% observed a single time. The specimen was PBMCs or T cells enriched from blood (not recorded which). The receptor source for this set is a man aged 30 to 39 who had recovered from COVID-19.

The gene calls are TRBV28 and TRBJ1-2; TRBD1 matches 7 bases. The CDR3 extends over 15 amino acids. Trimming took 5 bases from V and 1 from J; bases not matched to a gene: 7. CDR1 and CDR2 (germline): MDHEN, SYDVKM. The DNA for the CDR3 is TGTGCCAGCAGTCCGTCGACAGGGTTTAACTATGGCTACACCTTC. Residues: CASSPSTGFNYGYTF.

The genes are TRBV6-2 or TRBV6-3 and TRBJ2-1, with TRBD2 matching 8 bases. Germline V CDR1 and CDR2: MNHEY, SVGEGT. This CDR3 region has 15 residues. V shed 4 bases, J shed 6 bases, and the junction held 8 bases outside the gene matches. CDR3 in DNA: TGTGCCAGCAGTTCCTCGGGGGGGGGTTTCAATGAGCAGTTCTTC. It codes for CASSSSGGGFNEQFF.

The chain employs TRBV5-1 and TRBJ1-1; tentative D call: TRBD1 (6 bases). V lost 4 bases, J lost 5 bases, and 12 bases lay in between. Germline lookup yields CDR1 SGHRS and CDR2 YFSETQ. CDR3 length: 13 amino acids. The CDR3 spells CASSPDRRTEAFF. CDR3 nucleotides: TGCGCCAGCAGCCCAGACAGGCGAACTGAAGCTTTCTTT.

The J gene is TRBJ2-2, the V gene TRBV14; D is perhaps TRBD1 (6 bases). The CDR3 has 15 residues. Germline V lookup: CDR1 SGHDN, CDR2 FVKESK. V gave up 1 base and J gave up 5 bases, with 11 bases separating them. In DNA, the CDR3 is TGTGCCAGCAGCCAAGCGTCACAGGGAACCGGGGAGCTGTTTTTT. Translated, it gives CASSQASQGTGELFF.

The chain employs TRBV19 and TRBJ2-5, with a weak D call TRBD1 (5 bases). CDR3 length: 14 residues. Germline loops: CDR1 LNHDA, CDR2 SQIVND (reference sequence). Deletions cut 6 bases from V and 5 bases from J, with 16 bases between. The CDR3 protein is CASSPQGLEETQYF. The CDR3 DNA is TGTGCCAGTAGCCCCCAGGGTCTCGAGGAGACCCAGTACTTC. The whole variable domain, filled in from reference TRBV19 and TRBJ2-5, reads DGGITQSPKYLFRKEGQNVTLSCEQNLNHDAMYWYRQDPGQGLRLIYYSQIVNDFQKGDIAEGYSVSREKKESFPLTVTSAQKNPTAFYLCASSPQGLEETQYFGPGTRLLVL.

This chain joins TRBV29-1 and TRBJ2-7, with TRBD1 matching 9 bases. J was trimmed by 4 bases and V by 4 bases; bases with no gene match: 8. The CDR3 has 14 residues. Germline V gene lookup returns CDR1 SQVTM and CDR2 ANQGSEA. The CDR3 reads CSVVPATGGYEQYF. CDR3 nucleotide sequence: TGCAGCGTTGTTCCTGCGACAGGGGGATACGAGCAGTACTTC.

V is TRBV19 and J is TRBJ1-5, with 9 bases that match TRBD1. V was clipped by 0 bases and J by 6 bases; unmatched bases: 12. Per the germline V gene, CDR1 is LNHDA and CDR2 is SQIVND (reference sequence). The CDR3 has 18 amino acids. Written as DNA, the CDR3 is TGTGCCAGTAGTATAGATGGTGTAGGGACAGGGTTTGGTCAGCCCCAGCATTTT. Its protein is CASSIDGVGTGFGQPQHF.

This clone was seen many times. The rearrangement links TRBV4-2 to TRBJ1-2; no definite D call. In germline, CDR1 is LGHNA, CDR2 YNFKEQ. This CDR3 has 15 amino acids. V was shortened by 0 bases and J by 8 bases, with 16 bases between the two germline ends. The CDR3 DNA follows: TGTGCCAGCAGCCAAGAATTGGATCTGATCGGGGGCTACACCTTC. This translates into CASSQELDLIGGYTF.

The chain is built from TRBV27 and TRBJ1-2; tentative D call: TRBD1 (6 bases). The CDR3 runs 14 residues. The germline gives CDR1 MNHEY, CDR2 SMNVEV (reference sequence). Trimming took off 5 bases at V and 5 bases at J, with 15 bases between the two ends. CDR3 DNA: TGTGCCAGCAGTCAGTTCCCAGGGGATTATGGCTACACCTTC. Translating it yields CASSQFPGDYGYTF.

The chain uses TRBV18 and TRBJ2-7; weak D call: TRBD1 (6 bases). In germline, CDR1 is KGHSH, CDR2 LQKENI. This CDR3 spans 14 amino acids. The ends were cut back, 5 bases at V and 3 bases at J, with 14 bases in the middle. The CDR3 loop is CASSKGGRDYEQYF. CDR3 DNA sequence: TGTGCCAGCTCAAAAGGGGGTCGCGACTACGAGCAGTACTTC.

The V and J genes are TRBV7-6 and TRBJ1-2; 10 bases agree with TRBD1. V dropped 4 bases and J dropped 4; count of bases not matched to a gene: 12. The CDR3 extends over 17 amino acids. Looked up from germline, CDR1 is SGHVS and CDR2 is FNYEAQ. DNA for the CDR3: TGTGCCAGCAGCTCCCCGCGACAGGGGGCGCGATCCTATGGCTACACCTTC. Amino acid sequence: CASSSPRQGARSYGYTF.

The sample holds one count of this clone. This chain uses TRBV18 with TRBJ2-1; 7 bases are a match to TRBD1. There are 16 residues in the CDR3. The V and J ends lost 5 bases and 0 bases, in that order; junction bases with no gene match: 7. Germline V gene sequence: CDR1 KGHSH, CDR2 LQKENI. The CDR3 loop reads CASSLDRLGSYNEQFF. The DNA of the CDR3 is TGTGCCAGCTCATTGGACAGGCTCGGCTCCTACAATGAGCAGTTCTTC.

The chain is built from TRBV6-1 and TRBJ1-3; D call uncertain. CDR1 MNHNS and CDR2 SASEGT come from the germline V gene. The CDR3 spans 13 residues. V lost 2 bases, J lost 4 bases, and 6 bases lay in between. CDR3 coding DNA: TGTGCCAGCAGTGAATCAATGGGAAACACCATATATTTT. It codes for CASSESMGNTIYF.

This clone appeared a single time. V usage is TRBV27 and J usage is TRBJ2-7, with a tentative D call TRBD2 (5 bases). The CDR3 has 16 amino acids. Looked up from germline, CDR1 is MNHEY and CDR2 is SMNVEV (reference sequence). Trimming left V 0 bases short and J 6 bases short, with 18 bases between. CDR3 sequence reads: CASSLSPTTSSSEQYF. In DNA form, the CDR3 reads TGTGCCAGCAGTTTATCCCCGACTACCTCCTCTAGCGAGCAGTACTTC.

The V call is TRBV18, the J call TRBJ1-1, with TRBD1 matching 8 bases. J gave up 1 base and V 8 bases, and 3 bases lay outside the gene matches. The germline CDR1 and CDR2 sequences are KGHSH and LQKENI. This CDR3 spans 13 amino acids. The CDR3 nucleotides read TGTGCCAGCACGGACAGGGCGAACACTGAAGCTTTCTTT. Its translation: CASTDRANTEAFF.

The chain couples TRBV19 to TRBJ2-1, with a possible D match to TRBD2 (5 bases). The CDR3 covers 15 residues. Germline CDR1 and CDR2: LNHDA and SQIVND (reference sequence). Between the trimmed V and J ends, which lost 3 bases and 0 bases, there was a span of 9 bases. The CDR3 bases are TGTGCCAGTAGTATTCCGGGGAGCTCCTACAATGAGCAGTTCTTC. Its protein is CASSIPGSSYNEQFF.

The chain combines TRBV25-1 with TRBJ1-3; no firm D call. V lost 2 bases, J lost 0 bases, and 8 bases lay in between. The length of the CDR3 is 15 residues. Germline CDR1 MGHDK, CDR2 SYGVNS. The CDR3 DNA reads as TGTGCCAGCAGTGAAGGACTGACCTCTGGAAACACCATATATTTT. This encodes CASSEGLTSGNTIYF.

The chain recombines TRBV6-5 with TRBJ1-3; possibly TRBD1 for D (5 bases). The V gene lost 2 bases and the J gene lost 2 bases, with 10 bases spanning the gap. Germline-derived CDR1 and CDR2 are MNHEY and SVGAGI. The CDR3 length is 15 residues. CDR3 in DNA: TGTGCCAGCAGTTACGGTCAGGGAACTGGAAACACCATATATTTT. Its translation: CASSYGQGTGNTIYF.

Regarding this clone: At one end the junction does not follow the germline gene, possibly because of a read error. Other DNA variants within this sample encode the same CDR3. The chain couples TRBV7-2 to TRBJ2-3; a weak D match, TRBD2 (6 bases). CDR1 is SGHTA, CDR2 FQGNSA, per germline. The CDR3 is 15 amino acids. CDR3 sequence: CASSSRSWREDTQYF. In DNA form, the CDR3 reads TGTGCCAGTAGCTCCCGCTCCTGGCGGGAAGATACGCAGTATTTT.

This chain connects TRBV6-2 or TRBV6-3 to TRBJ1-4; TRBD1 matches 7 bases. V lost 5 bases to trimming and J lost 0 bases; unmatched junction nucleotides: 6. CDR1 and CDR2 (germline): MNHEY, SVGEGT. The length of the CDR3 is 16 residues. The CDR3 region has the DNA TGTGCCAGCAGTGGGACAGATGGTTCAACTAATGAAAAACTGTTTTTT. It codes for CASSGTDGSTNEKLFF.

The chain recombines TRBV4-1 with TRBJ1-2; no clear D. The CDR3 contains 15 residues. V was trimmed by 0 bases and J by 4 bases, leaving 12 bases between them. Germline lookup yields CDR1 MGHRA and CDR2 YSYEKL. In nucleotides, the CDR3 is TGCGCCAGCAGCCAAGATGGTCCCGAGGCCTATGGCTACACCTTC. Protein sequence: CASSQDGPEAYGYTF.

This clone turned up a few times. J is TRBJ1-2 and V is TRBV19, with a possible D match to TRBD1 (6 bases). The CDR3 has 14 residues. CDR1 is LNHDA and CDR2 is SQIVND in the germline V gene (reference sequence). V gave up 1 base and J gave up 4 bases, with 10 bases separating them. The CDR3 region is CASSIGTAVYGYTF. CDR3 nucleotide sequence: TGTGCCAGTAGTATAGGGACAGCAGTCTATGGCTACACCTTC.

The gene calls are TRBV4-2 and TRBJ2-7; TRBD1 matches 8 bases. The germline gives CDR1 LGHNA, CDR2 YNFKEQ. After removal of 0 bases from V and 13 bases from J, the junction contained 5 bases not matched to a gene. The CDR3 extends over 12 amino acids. The CDR3 spells CASSQDKGQVYF. The CDR3 DNA reads as TGTGCCAGCAGCCAAGATAAGGGACAGGTTTACTTC.

The chain combines TRBV11-2 with TRBJ2-5, with 7 bases that match TRBD1. The CDR3 runs to 14 residues. The junction had 4 bases not matched to a gene; V was cut back by 5 bases and J by 1 base. CDR1 is SGHAT and CDR2 is FQNNGV in the germline V gene. The CDR3 region has the DNA TGTGCCAGCAGCCCCTGGGACAGCCAAGAGACCCAGTACTTC. Residues: CASSPWDSQETQYF.

V gene TRBV10-3 combines with J gene TRBJ1-2, with TRBD1 matching 11 bases. Per the germline V gene, CDR1 is ENHRY and CDR2 is SYGVKD. This CDR3 has 15 residues. Trimming at V came to 7 bases and at J to 7 bases, leaving 11 bases not matched to a gene. The CDR3 bases are TGTGCCATCATGGTCCTCGGGACAGGGGGTGGTGGCTACACCTTC. This translates into CAIMVLGTGGGGYTF.

The gene calls are TRBV6-2 or TRBV6-3 and TRBJ2-5; D gene uncertain. Germline loops: CDR1 MNHEY, CDR2 SVGEGT. V gave up 5 bases and J gave up 3 bases, with 7 bases separating them. CDR3 length: 12 amino acids. CDR3 region: CASSATEETQYF. CDR3 nucleotide sequence: TGTGCCAGCAGTGCCACTGAAGAGACCCAGTACTTC.

The rearrangement uses TRBV18 and TRBJ1-5; no clear D. V was shortened by 2 bases and J by 0 bases, with 11 bases between the two germline ends. This CDR3 spans 16 amino acids. In germline, CDR1 is KGHSH, CDR2 LQKENI. This chain's CDR3 is CASSPYPDYSNQPQHF. The CDR3 nucleotides read TGTGCCAGCTCACCATATCCAGACTATAGCAATCAGCCCCAGCATTTT.

The V call is TRBV10-3, the J call TRBJ2-7; 7 nucleotides match TRBD2. V lost 9 bases and J lost 5; bases outside the gene matches: 7. Germline CDR1 ENHRY, CDR2 SYGVKD. This CDR3 is 12 amino acids long. DNA of the CDR3: TGTGCCATTGCGGGAGCTAACAACGAGCAGTACTTC. Its protein is CAIAGANNEQYF.

The chain combines TRBV4-1 with TRBJ1-1; the match to TRBD1 covers 7 bases. The CDR3 runs 13 residues. V shed 6 bases and J 3 bases; nucleotides not matched to a gene: 4. The germline gives CDR1 MGHRA, CDR2 YSYEKL. The DNA of the CDR3 is TGCGCCAGCAGTCAACAGGGGCACACTGAAGCTTTCTTT. Translation gives CASSQQGHTEAFF.